This passage covers 12 T cell receptor beta chains from one sample sequenced in a study of shared clonotypes between healthy human individuals. Here immunoSEQ multiplex PCR was the method, and the copy in TCRdb shows in-frame clones only, minus some. The sample shows more than 1.2 million clones, 98% to 99% of them seen only once. The sample comprised naive CD4+ T cells sorted from blood. Documented subset: CD45RA+ positively selected. Every receptor here comes from a man in his thirties or forties in good health.

On this clone: Other DNA sequences within the sample encode an identical CDR3. The chain uses TRBV27 and TRBJ2-2; D not resolved. The germline V gene has CDR1 MNHEY and CDR2 SMNVEV (reference sequence). This CDR3 is built from 12 residues. V was clipped by 2 bases and J by 7 bases, with 5 bases between them. The chain's CDR3 is CASSLIGGELFF. The CDR3 DNA follows: TGTGCCAGCAGTTTAATTGGCGGGGAGCTGTTTTTT.

This chain uses TRBV5-5 with TRBJ1-3, with a weak D call TRBD1 (5 bases). The germline V and J ends were trimmed by 1 base and 0 bases, with 14 bases remaining between them. The CDR3 runs to 17 residues. CDR1 SGHKS and CDR2 YYEKEE come from the germline V gene (reference sequence). The CDR3 DNA is TGTGCCAGCAGCTTGATCGGACAAACGAGCTCTGGAAACACCATATATTTT. Protein product: CASSLIGQTSSGNTIYF. Full variable domain (missing parts from reference TRBV5-5 and TRBJ1-3): DAGVTQSPTHLIKTRGQQVTLRCSPISGHKSVSWYQQVLGQGPQFIFQYYEKEERGRGNFPDRFSARQFPNYSSELNVNALLLGDSALYLCASSLIGQTSSGNTIYFGEGSWLTVV.

This clone was observed once. The chain links TRBV6-6 to TRBJ2-4; D is tentatively TRBD1 or TRBD2 (5 bases each). Germline V gene data show CDR1 as MNHNY and CDR2 as SVGAGI (reference sequence). V shed 5 bases and J shed 0 bases, with 11 bases lying between them. This CDR3 comprises 15 residues. DNA of the CDR3: TGTGCCAGCAGTACCCGGGACCTAGCCAAAAACATTCAGTACTTC. It yields the protein CASSTRDLAKNIQYF.

V is TRBV5-1 and J is TRBJ2-4; a possible D gene is TRBD1 (5 bases). The CDR3 loop spans 16 amino acids. Germline V gene data show CDR1 as SGHRS and CDR2 as YFSETQ. V lost 0 bases and J 9 bases, leaving 19 bases between the germline ends. The CDR3 sequence: CASSLEVTLPQAIQYF. CDR3 nucleotide sequence: TGCGCCAGCAGCTTGGAGGTAACACTCCCACAGGCCATTCAGTACTTC.

The chain combines TRBV10-1 with TRBJ2-5; D gene unclear. CDR1 and CDR2 from the germline V gene are WNHNN and SYGVQD (reference sequence). The CDR3 is 12 residues long. V was shortened by 0 bases and J by 6 bases, with 5 bases between the two germline ends. The CDR3 is CASSESGKTQYF. The CDR3, as DNA: TGCGCCAGCAGTGAGTCGGGGAAGACCCAGTACTTC.

V and J are TRBV10-3 and TRBJ1-2; 7 positions match TRBD1. Germline loops: CDR1 ENHRY, CDR2 SYGVKD. Unmatched junction bases numbered 8, after V lost 6 bases and J lost 1 base. This CDR3 has 15 residues. The CDR3 loop is CAISLGQSFNYGYTF. The CDR3 DNA follows: TGTGCCATCAGCCTGGGACAGTCCTTTAACTATGGCTACACCTTC.

The V call is TRBV2, the J call TRBJ1-1; tentative D call: TRBD1 (6 bases). The CDR3 runs 10 residues. With 6 bases removed from V and 11 bases from J, the gap between germline ends came to 10 bases. CDR1 and CDR2 from the germline V gene are SNHLY and FYNNEI. The CDR3 DNA sequence: TGTGCCAGCAGGGACAGTAAGGCTTTCTTT. Translated: CASRDSKAFF.

The chain uses TRBV7-2 and TRBJ2-2; either TRBD1 or TRBD2 may fit D (6 bases each). The CDR3 loop spans 15 amino acids. Trimming removed 8 bases at V and 5 bases at J, with 18 bases between. Germline V gene data show CDR1 as SGHTA and CDR2 as FQGNSA. This chain's CDR3 is CASRGRGLLTGELFF. In DNA form, the CDR3 reads TGTGCCAGCCGGGGGCGAGGGCTCCTGACCGGGGAGCTGTTTTTT.

V and J are TRBV2 and TRBJ2-5, with TRBD1 as a possible D gene (6 bases). The germline CDR1 and CDR2 sequences are SNHLY and FYNNEI. The CDR3 loop spans 13 amino acids. Trimming removed 2 bases at V and 4 bases at J, with 8 bases between. The CDR3 DNA follows: TGTGCCAGCAGTGAACAGGGGTTAGAGACCCAGTACTTC. Amino acid sequence: CASSEQGLETQYF.

This clone was found once. The chain joins TRBV29-1 to TRBJ1-2, with a possible D match to TRBD1 (5 bases). V lost 5 bases to trimming and J lost 3 bases, with 13 bases between them. This CDR3 is 13 amino acids long. The germline gives CDR1 SQVTM, CDR2 ANQGSEA. This CDR3 reads CSVRGERYYGYTF. In nucleotides, the CDR3 is TGCAGCGTTCGAGGGGAACGATACTATGGCTACACCTTC. The complete variable domain, with remaining parts taken from reference TRBV29-1 and TRBJ1-2, reads SAVISQKPSRDICQRGTSLTIQCQVDSQVTMMFWYRQQPGQSLTLIATANQGSEATYESGFVIDKFPISRPNLTFSTLTVSNMSPEDSSIYLCSVRGERYYGYTFGSGTRLTVV.

The rearrangement uses TRBV5-4 and TRBJ2-5; no clear D. Germline values: CDR1 SGHNT, CDR2 YYREEE (reference sequence). V was shortened by 4 bases and J by 7 bases, with 11 bases between the two germline ends. This CDR3 region has 12 residues. The CDR3 nucleotides are TGTGCCAGCAGCAATATCAGTGTGACCCAGTACTTC. It encodes CASSNISVTQYF.

The rearrangement uses TRBV18 and TRBJ2-3, with a tentative D call TRBD1 (6 bases). Germline V gene lookup returns CDR1 KGHSH and CDR2 LQKENI. The CDR3 length is 14 residues. Trimming removed 3 bases at V and 5 bases at J, with 12 bases between. The CDR3 reads CASSPVGAQDTQYF. The CDR3 DNA sequence: TGTGCCAGCTCACCGGTGGGGGCCCAAGATACGCAGTATTTT.